A single sample is the source of the 10 T cell receptor beta chains below, sequenced in a study of shared clonotypes between healthy human individuals. Only in-frame clones appear in the TCRdb table, and some are missing; sequencing was by immunoSEQ multiplex PCR. The table includes nearly 1,000,000 clones, around 80% detected once. The sequenced sample was memory CD4+ T cells sorted from blood. Subset indicated: CD45RA-negative fraction. The source of these receptors is a man aged 18-30 years in good health.

The V gene is TRBV6-1, the J gene TRBJ1-2, with 10 positions matching TRBD1. This CDR3 has 17 residues. Unmatched junction bases numbered 16, after V lost 4 bases and J lost 8 bases. Germline assignment: CDR1 MNHNS and CDR2 SASEGT. CDR3 sequence reads: CASSGDRGNAYKSGYTF. DNA of the CDR3: TGTGCCAGCAGTGGGGACAGGGGAAACGCCTACAAATCGGGCTACACCTTC.

The chain recombines TRBV9 with TRBJ2-3, with D uncertain. Germline V lookup: CDR1 SGDLS, CDR2 YYNGEE. CDR3 length equals 14 residues. V gave up 2 bases and J gave up 4 bases, with 11 bases separating them. Here the CDR3 reads CASSVDPYSDTQYF. The CDR3 DNA follows: TGTGCCAGCAGCGTCGACCCCTATTCAGATACGCAGTATTTT.

The V call is TRBV5-1, the J call TRBJ2-7; maybe TRBD2 (6 bases). The V gene's germline CDR1 is SGHRS and CDR2 YFSETQ. The V and J ends lost 4 bases and 0 bases respectively, with 14 bases between them. The CDR3 runs 15 residues. CDR3 in DNA: TGCGCCAGCAGCGCCGGGACTGTAAGCTCCTACGAGCAGTACTTC. As protein: CASSAGTVSSYEQYF.

The chain joins TRBV9 to TRBJ2-7, with D tentatively TRBD1 or TRBD2 (6 bases each). The germline gives CDR1 SGDLS, CDR2 YYNGEE. The CDR3 contains 15 residues. V was pared by 4 bases and J by 6 bases, with 20 bases between. The CDR3 nucleotides read TGTGCCAGCAGCCCTTCGGGAGCAGGGGTTTCCGAGCAGTACTTC. Translation gives CASSPSGAGVSEQYF.

The V and J genes are TRBV5-1 and TRBJ1-1; maybe TRBD1 (5 bases). CDR3 length: 13 residues. Germline values: CDR1 SGHRS, CDR2 YFSETQ. Trimming stripped 6 bases from V and 1 base from J, with 10 bases between. CDR3 protein: CASNPGGNTEAFF. CDR3 coding DNA: TGCGCCAGCAATCCGGGGGGGAACACTGAAGCTTTCTTT.

The gene calls are TRBV18 and TRBJ2-5, with 7 positions matching TRBD1. The germline V gene has CDR1 KGHSH and CDR2 LQKENI. Germline trimming cut 4 bases from V and 5 bases from J; bases unmatched to any gene: 7. CDR3 length equals 14 residues. The CDR3: CASSRQGVAETQYF. The CDR3 coding sequence is TGTGCCAGCTCACGACAGGGAGTGGCCGAGACCCAGTACTTC. Full variable domain (remainder filled in from reference TRBV18 and TRBJ2-5): NAGVMQNPRHLVRRRGQEARLRCSPMKGHSHVYWYRQLPEEGLKFMVYLQKENIIDESGMPKERFSAEFPKEGPSILRIQQVVRGDSAAYFCASSRQGVAETQYFGPGTRLLVL.

This clone has more than one count but fewer than ten. The chain combines TRBV5-1 with TRBJ2-5; D remains unclear. The CDR3 loop spans 13 amino acids. V shed 7 bases and J shed 5 bases, with 15 bases lying between them. Germline CDR1 is SGHRS and CDR2 is YFSETQ. This chain's CDR3 is CASYKDARETQYF. Here the CDR3 DNA reads TGCGCCAGCTACAAAGATGCCCGGGAGACCCAGTACTTC.

The V gene is TRBV11-3, the J gene TRBJ1-2, with TRBD1 matching over 8 bases. In germline, CDR1 is SGHNT, CDR2 YENEEA. The V gene end was trimmed by 9 bases and the J gene end by 4 bases; junction bases not matched to a gene: 13. CDR3 length equals 15 residues. The CDR3 region has the DNA TGTGCCAGTACAGGGGGGCGGATGGCTAGCTATGGCTACACCTTC. Amino acid sequence: CASTGGRMASYGYTF.

The V call is TRBV9, the J call TRBJ2-2; 7 nucleotides align to TRBD1. J lost 3 bases, V lost 3 bases, and 8 bases had no gene match. Germline loops: CDR1 SGDLS, CDR2 YYNGEE. The CDR3 contains 16 residues. The CDR3 DNA reads TGTGCCAGCAGCGCGGCGAGGGACAGTTACACCGGGGAGCTGTTTTTT. Residues: CASSAARDSYTGELFF. The full variable domain, completed using reference TRBV9 and TRBJ2-2, is DSGVTQTPKHLITATGQRVTLRCSPRSGDLSVYWYQQSLDQGLQFLIQYYNGEERAKGNILERFSAQQFPDLHSELNLSSLELGDSALYFCASSAARDSYTGELFFGEGSRLTVL.

This rearrangement joins TRBV2 to TRBJ1-2; 9 bases line up with TRBD1. V gave up 7 bases and J gave up 4 bases; unmatched junction bases: 4. This CDR3 comprises 13 residues. From germline, CDR1 is SNHLY and CDR2 FYNNEI. The DNA for the CDR3 is TGTGCCAGCATACAGGGGGCGAGCTATGGCTACACCTTC. Translated, it gives CASIQGASYGYTF.